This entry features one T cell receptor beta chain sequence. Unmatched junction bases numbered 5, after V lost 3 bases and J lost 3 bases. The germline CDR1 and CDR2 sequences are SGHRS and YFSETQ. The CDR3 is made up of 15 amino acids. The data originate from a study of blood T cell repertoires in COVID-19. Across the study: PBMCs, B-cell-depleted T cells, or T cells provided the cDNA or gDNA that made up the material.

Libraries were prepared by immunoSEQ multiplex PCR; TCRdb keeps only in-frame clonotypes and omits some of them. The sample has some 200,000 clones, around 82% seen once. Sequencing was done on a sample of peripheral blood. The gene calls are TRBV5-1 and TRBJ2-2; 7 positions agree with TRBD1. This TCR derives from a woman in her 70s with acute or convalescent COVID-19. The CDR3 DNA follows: TGCGCCAGCAGCTCCGGACAGGTTTACACCGGGGAGCTGTTTTTT. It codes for CASSSGQVYTGELFF.